The source of this T cell receptor (beta chain) is a study of control samples from healthy donors and cancer patients. The data were produced by immunoSEQ multiplex PCR, yet TCRdb's version contains in-frame clones alone and is incomplete. The sample lists over 150,000 clones; around 90% were seen once. The ends lost 4 bases at V and 7 bases at J; junction bases unmatched: 9. The CDR3 runs to 15 residues. Germline CDR1 is MDHEN and CDR2 is SYDVKM. The V and J genes are TRBV28 and TRBJ1-5, with 8 bases fitting TRBD1. Sequenced input: blood. This clonotype was obtained from a woman aged 40 to 50 in good health. The CDR3 here is CASSSPSGGGQPQHF. CDR3 DNA: TGTGCCAGCAGTTCCCCTTCAGGGGGCGGACAGCCCCAGCATTTT.